The clone carrying this TCR beta chain was observed once. The data were obtained in a study of blood T cell repertoires in COVID-19. Sequenced by immunoSEQ multiplex PCR; TCRdb stores in-frame clones only, minus some. The sample records roughly 300,000 clones, approximately 89% being singletons. V was pared by 3 bases and J by 0 bases, with 16 bases between. Germline CDR1 and CDR2: SGHRS and YFSETQ. CDR3 length: 17 residues. V gene TRBV5-1 combines with J gene TRBJ1-3; possibly TRBD1 for D (5 bases). The sequenced sample was peripheral blood. The receptor comes from a young woman with COVID-19, enrolled during active disease. The CDR3 DNA follows: TGCGCCAGCAGCTCGACGATCGGGGGAAGCTCTGGAAACACCATATATTTT. This codes for CASSSTIGGSSGNTIYF.